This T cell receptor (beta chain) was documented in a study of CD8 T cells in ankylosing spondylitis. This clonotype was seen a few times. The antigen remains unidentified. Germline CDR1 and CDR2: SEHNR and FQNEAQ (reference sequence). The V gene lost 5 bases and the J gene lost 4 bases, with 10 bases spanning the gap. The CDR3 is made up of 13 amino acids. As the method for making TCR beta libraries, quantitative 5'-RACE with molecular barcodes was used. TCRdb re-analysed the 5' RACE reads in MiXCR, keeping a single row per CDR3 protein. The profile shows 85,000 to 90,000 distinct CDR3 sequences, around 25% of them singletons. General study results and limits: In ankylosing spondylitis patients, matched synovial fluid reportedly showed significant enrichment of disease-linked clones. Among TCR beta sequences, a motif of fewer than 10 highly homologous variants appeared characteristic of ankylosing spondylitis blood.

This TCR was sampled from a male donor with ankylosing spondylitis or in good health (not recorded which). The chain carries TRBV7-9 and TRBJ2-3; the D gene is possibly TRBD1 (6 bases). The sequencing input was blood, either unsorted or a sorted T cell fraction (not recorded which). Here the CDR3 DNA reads TGTGCCAGCAGCATAACAGGGCCAGATACGCAGTATTTT. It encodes CASSITGPDTQYF.